This is a list of T cell receptor beta chains from one sample in a study of control samples from healthy donors and cancer patients. TCRdb's table, derived via immunoSEQ multiplex PCR, lists solely in-frame clones and lacks some. The table lists approximately 170,000 clones, approximately 90% of them singletons. Input material: blood. The receptors derive from a man aged 25-45 years in good health. Each CDR3 is given with its conserved first and last residue. Fields, in order: clone size, V gene, J gene, D gene, CDR3 protein, CDR3 DNA. D genes are given only for firm matches. Rows give clone size only sometimes, using once, few, many, or a class for an expanded clone.

clone_size: once; v_call: TRBV2; j_call: TRBJ1-1; d_call: -; cdr3_aa: CASRAGLPGAEAFF; cdr3_nt: TGTGCCAGCAGGGCGGGACTCCCGGGGGCTGAAGCTTTCTTT
clone_size: -; v_call: TRBV5-1; j_call: TRBJ2-2; d_call: -; cdr3_aa: CASSPLGNTGELFF; cdr3_nt: TGCGCCAGCAGCCCCCTGGGGAACACCGGGGAGCTGTTTTTT
clone_size: -; v_call: TRBV19; j_call: TRBJ2-7; d_call: -; cdr3_aa: CASSITGNYEQYF; cdr3_nt: TGTGCCAGTAGTATTACGGGGAACTACGAGCAGTACTTC
clone_size: -; v_call: TRBV9; j_call: TRBJ2-4; d_call: TRBD1; cdr3_aa: CASSPTGKNIQYF; cdr3_nt: TGTGCCAGCAGCCCGACAGGGAAAAACATTCAGTACTTC
clone_size: -; v_call: TRBV6-6; j_call: TRBJ1-3; d_call: -; cdr3_aa: CASSYSGSPGVTIYF; cdr3_nt: TGTGCCAGCAGTTACTCGGGATCGCCGGGGGTCACCATATATTTT
clone_size: -; v_call: TRBV7-2; j_call: TRBJ1-2; d_call: -; cdr3_aa: CASSLRGGSFNYGYTF; cdr3_nt: TGTGCCAGCAGCCTTCGCGGAGGGAGTTTTAACTATGGCTACACCTTC
clone_size: -; v_call: TRBV30; j_call: TRBJ1-4; d_call: -; cdr3_aa: CAWSVGGYEKLFF; cdr3_nt: TGTGCCTGGAGTGTAGGGGGTTATGAAAAACTGTTTTTT
clone_size: -; v_call: TRBV4-1; j_call: TRBJ2-1; d_call: TRBD2; cdr3_aa: CASSQGLAGGPPKDYNEQFF; cdr3_nt: TGCGCCAGCAGCCAAGGACTAGCGGGAGGGCCCCCGAAGGACTACAATGAGCAGTTCTTC
clone_size: once; v_call: TRBV4-1; j_call: TRBJ2-3; d_call: -; cdr3_aa: CASSQGSGAMNTQYF; cdr3_nt: TGCGCCAGCAGCCAAGGGTCCGGGGCGATGAATACGCAGTATTTT
clone_size: -; v_call: TRBV19; j_call: TRBJ2-2; d_call: -; cdr3_aa: CASRSAGAGTMNTGELFF; cdr3_nt: TGTGCCAGTAGATCCGCCGGGGCCGGGACAATGAACACCGGGGAGCTGTTTTTT
clone_size: once; v_call: TRBV4-3; j_call: TRBJ2-3; d_call: TRBD2; cdr3_aa: CASSQEPSGGTDTQYF; cdr3_nt: TGCGCCAGCAGCCAAGAGCCTAGCGGGGGGACAGATACGCAGTATTTT
clone_size: -; v_call: TRBV7-9; j_call: TRBJ2-3; d_call: -; cdr3_aa: CASAELRGAVRTDTQYF; cdr3_nt: TGTGCCAGCGCGGAATTACGGGGGGCCGTCCGCACAGATACGCAGTATTTT
clone_size: -; v_call: TRBV5-1; j_call: TRBJ1-1; d_call: -; cdr3_aa: CASSLVMGTMNTEAFF; cdr3_nt: TGCGCCAGCAGCTTGGTAATGGGGACTATGAACACTGAAGCTTTCTTT
clone_size: -; v_call: TRBV4-2; j_call: TRBJ2-2; d_call: TRBD2; cdr3_aa: CASSQEGLADTGELFF; cdr3_nt: TGTGCCAGCAGCCAAGAGGGACTAGCGGACACCGGGGAGCTGTTTTTT
clone_size: -; v_call: TRBV5-4; j_call: TRBJ2-2; d_call: TRBD1; cdr3_aa: CASSPRQGPGTTGELFF; cdr3_nt: TGTGCCAGCAGCCCTAGACAGGGGCCGGGAACCACCGGGGAGCTGTTTTTT
clone_size: -; v_call: TRBV2; j_call: TRBJ1-2; d_call: -; cdr3_aa: CASSEEASSGYGYTF; cdr3_nt: TGTGCCAGCAGTGAGGAGGCCTCATCCGGGTATGGCTACACCTTC
clone_size: -; v_call: TRBV2; j_call: TRBJ1-4; d_call: -; cdr3_aa: CASSDVDSYNEKLFF; cdr3_nt: TGTGCCAGCAGTGATGTGGACAGTTATAATGAAAAACTGTTTTTT
clone_size: -; v_call: TRBV13; j_call: TRBJ1-6; d_call: -; cdr3_aa: CASSLLGTYDNSPLHF; cdr3_nt: TGTGCCAGCAGCTTATTGGGGACGTATGATAATTCACCCCTCCACTTT